This entry lists 15 T cell receptor beta chains sequenced from one sample in a study of T cells in Graves' hyperthyroidism and ophthalmopathy. Amplified TCR beta CDR3 regions came from RNA transcripts. A set of HTBI primers served as the primers for a first-round RT-PCR of the TCR CDR3. One entry per CDR3 protein, called by TCRdb with MiXCR from the multiplex PCR reads. The data show 300,000 to 450,000 distinct CDR3 sequences, about 16% seen once. Source material: blood. The receptors here all came from a woman younger than 45 with Graves' hyperthyroidism.

Of note for this clonotype: A much larger clone is a single base away; this may be a read error. The rearrangement uses TRBV30 and TRBJ2-3, with D unclear. The CDR3 loop spans 12 amino acids. The V end lost 5 bases, the J end lost 4 bases, and 10 bases lay between the germline ends. Germline V gene sequence: CDR1 GTSNPN, CDR2 SVGIG (reference sequence). CDR3 sequence: CAWQAPADTQYF. CDR3 nucleotides: TGTGCCTGGCAGGCGCCGGCAGATACGCAGTATTTT.

Ten or more counts support this clonotype. This sequence joins TRBV13 and TRBJ2-1; the D gene is possibly TRBD1 (5 bases). Trimming cost V 2 bases and J 8 bases, with 13 bases left between them. Germline CDR1 and CDR2: PRHDT and FYEKMQ (reference sequence). The CDR3 is 14 residues long. The DNA of the CDR3 is TGTGCCAGCAGCTTATCAGGGCCTGGTGATGAGCAGTTCTTC. Translated: CASSLSGPGDEQFF. The whole variable domain, filled in from reference TRBV13 and TRBJ2-1, reads AAGVIQSPRHLIKEKRETATLKCYPIPRHDTVYWYQQGPGQDPQFLISFYEKMQSDKGSIPDRFSAQQFSDYHSELNMSSLELGDSALYFCASSLSGPGDEQFFGPGTRLTVL.

This clonotype was observed once. With a much larger clone just one base away, this may be a read error. J is TRBJ2-1 and V is TRBV24-1; 7 bases match TRBD1. The DNA matches TRBJ2-7 better at its end, which makes the J call doubtful. The CDR3 spans 16 residues. Germline V CDR1 and CDR2: KGHDR, SFDVKD. The CDR3 DNA follows: TGTGCCACCAGTGACGCACAGGGGCTCAAGGACAATGAGCAGTACTTC. This translates into CATSDAQGLKDNEQYF.

This clonotype was counted ten times or more. The rearrangement uses TRBV18 and TRBJ1-5; D call uncertain. The length of the CDR3 is 12 residues. Germline V lookup: CDR1 KGHSH, CDR2 LQKENI. Trimming left V 4 bases short and J 6 bases short, with 7 bases between. CDR3 DNA sequence: TGTGCCAGCTCACAGGGATTTCAGCCCCAGCATTTT. Amino acids: CASSQGFQPQHF.

This clonotype has a single count. V gene TRBV7-2 combines with J gene TRBJ2-1; D remains ambiguous. V lost 5 bases and J lost 0, with 14 bases in between. The V gene's germline CDR1 is SGHTA and CDR2 FQGNSA. The CDR3 consists of 16 residues. In nucleotides, the CDR3 is TGTGCCAGCAGCCAAGACTGGGCGAGCTCCTACAATGAGCAGTTCTTC. This translates into CASSQDWASSYNEQFF.

The rearrangement uses TRBV6-1 and TRBJ2-3; D unclear. The V gene's germline CDR1 is MNHNS and CDR2 SASEGT. V was cut by 3 bases and J by 3 bases, with 16 bases left in between. The CDR3 is 16 amino acids. The CDR3 region has the DNA TGTGCCAGCAGTGATTGGGTGGAAATGGGTACAGATACGCAGTATTTT. Translation gives CASSDWVEMGTDTQYF.

The chain links TRBV14 to TRBJ2-7, with D perhaps assigned TRBD1 or TRBD2 (5 bases each). CDR1 and CDR2 from the germline V gene are SGHDN and FVKESK. The V end was cut by 4 bases, the J end by 4 bases, with 14 bases between. The CDR3 runs to 14 residues. CDR3 loop: CASSPRERGYEQYF. The CDR3 bases are TGTGCCAGCAGCCCCAGGGAGCGAGGGTACGAGCAGTACTTC.

The CDR3 region is CASSIRLAGNTGELFF. In DNA form, the CDR3 reads TGTGCCAGCAGCATACGACTAGCGGGGAACACCGGGGAGCTGTTTTTT. The V and J genes are TRBV7-9 and TRBJ2-2, with 10 positions matching TRBD2. Losses at the gene ends were 5 bases for V and 1 base for J; bases not matched to a gene: 4. The V gene's germline CDR1 is SEHNR and CDR2 FQNEAQ (reference sequence). This CDR3 is built from 16 residues. Based on the CDR3 plus reference TRBV7-9 and TRBJ2-2, the full variable domain is DTGVSQNPRHKITKRGQNVTFRCDPISEHNRLYWYRQTLGQGPEFLTYFQNEAQLEKSRLLSDRFSAERPKGSFSTLEIQRTEQGDSAMYLCASSIRLAGNTGELFFGEGSRLTVL.

As concerns this clonotype: A much larger clone is a single base away; this may be a read error. The conserved phenylalanine or tryptophan is not found at the CDR3 terminus, so this likely reflects a read error. V is TRBV28 and J is TRBJ1-4; 7 bases map to TRBD1. Germline loops: CDR1 MDHEN, CDR2 SYDVKM. The J segment lost 2 bases and the V segment lost 5 bases, leaving 5 bases of the junction unmatched. This CDR3 has 15 amino acids. CDR3 in amino acids: CASSETGATNEKLFL. The CDR3 nucleotides read TGTGCCAGCAGTGAAACAGGGGCCACTAATGAAAAACTGTTTCTT.

There are a few counts of this clonotype. This CDR3 reads CASSPTGVSNEKLFF. The CDR3 bases are TGTGCCAGCAGCCCAACAGGAGTCTCTAATGAAAAACTGTTTTTT. The V gene is TRBV7-8, the J gene TRBJ1-4; tentative D call: TRBD1 (5 bases). The germline V gene encodes CDR1 SGHVS and CDR2 FQNEAQ. The CDR3 covers 15 residues. The V and J ends lost 5 bases and 3 bases respectively, with 13 bases between them.

This clonotype was recorded many times. The V gene is TRBV5-1, the J gene TRBJ1-3; 11 nucleotides match TRBD1. Looked up from germline, CDR1 is SGHRS and CDR2 is YFSETQ. The trim removed 2 bases at V and 4 bases at J, leaving 8 bases unmatched. This CDR3 comprises 17 residues. In nucleotides, the CDR3 is TGCGCCAGCAGCTTAGAAGGACAGGGGGCAAACGGAAACACCATATATTTT. It specifies CASSLEGQGANGNTIYF.

The table lists this clonotype with many counts. The gene calls are TRBV18 and TRBJ1-2; 7 positions match TRBD1. CDR1 is KGHSH and CDR2 is LQKENI in the germline V gene. J gave up 4 bases and V 3 bases, and 8 bases lay outside the gene matches. The CDR3 runs to 15 residues. Written as DNA, the CDR3 is TGTGCCAGCTCACCTACGAGGGGGCAAGGCTATGGCTACACCTTC. Protein sequence: CASSPTRGQGYGYTF. Full variable domain (outside the CDR3, taken from reference TRBV18 and TRBJ1-2): NAGVMQNPRHLVRRRGQEARLRCSPMKGHSHVYWYRQLPEEGLKFMVYLQKENIIDESGMPKERFSAEFPKEGPSILRIQQVVRGDSAAYFCASSPTRGQGYGYTFGSGTRLTVV.

Note on this clonotype: This clone may be a read error of a much larger clone one base away. The rearrangement joins TRBV28 to TRBJ2-7; TRBD1 might be the D (6 bases). The CDR3 is made up of 16 amino acids. Germline V gene data show CDR1 as MDHEN and CDR2 as SYDVKM. Trimming stripped 2 bases from V and 7 bases from J, with 21 bases between. The CDR3 region is CASSLRGQRYQGEQYF. The CDR3 nucleotides read TGTGCCAGCAGTTTACGAGGACAGAGGTATCAAGGGGAGCAGTACTTC.

This clonotype was detected ten times or more. The V call is TRBV18, the J call TRBJ1-1; perhaps TRBD1 as D (5 bases). The CDR3 extends over 13 amino acids. The ends were cut back, 3 bases at V and 6 bases at J, with 11 bases in the middle. In germline, CDR1 is KGHSH, CDR2 LQKENI. The CDR3 DNA sequence: TGTGCCAGCTCACCTTCGGGGCAACCTGAAGCTTTCTTT. Encoded protein: CASSPSGQPEAFF.

This clonotype was seen many times. This chain links TRBV30 with TRBJ2-1, with a possible D match to TRBD2 (6 bases). The CDR3 covers 16 residues. The V gene lost 3 bases and the J gene lost 4 bases, with 19 bases spanning the gap. Germline V gene lookup returns CDR1 GTSNPN and CDR2 SVGIG (reference sequence). CDR3 amino acids: CAWSPPRGLSYNEQFF. In DNA, the CDR3 is TGTGCCTGGAGCCCTCCCCGAGGACTAAGTTACAATGAGCAGTTCTTC.